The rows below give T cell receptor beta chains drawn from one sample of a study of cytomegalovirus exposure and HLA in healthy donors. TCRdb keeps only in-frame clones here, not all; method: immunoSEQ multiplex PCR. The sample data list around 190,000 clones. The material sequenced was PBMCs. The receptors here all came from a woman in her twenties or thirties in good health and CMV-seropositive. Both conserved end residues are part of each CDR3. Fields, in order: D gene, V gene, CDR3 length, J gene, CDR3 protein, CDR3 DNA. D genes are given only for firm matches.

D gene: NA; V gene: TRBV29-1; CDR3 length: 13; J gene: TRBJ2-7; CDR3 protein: CSVEDGGIYEQYF; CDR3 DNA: TGCAGCGTTGAAGATGGAGGGATCTACGAGCAGTACTTC
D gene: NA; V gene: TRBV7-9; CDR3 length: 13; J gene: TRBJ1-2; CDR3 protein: CASSLGLSYGYTF; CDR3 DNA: TGTGCCAGCAGCCTGGGGCTCTCATATGGCTACACCTTC
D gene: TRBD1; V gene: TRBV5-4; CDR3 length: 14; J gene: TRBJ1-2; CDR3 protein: CASSRDRVDYGYTF; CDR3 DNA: TGTGCCAGCAGCCGGGACAGGGTAGACTATGGCTACACCTTC
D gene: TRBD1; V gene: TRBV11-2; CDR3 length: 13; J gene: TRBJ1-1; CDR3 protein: CASSGTGGTEAFF; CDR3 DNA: TGTGCCAGCAGCGGGACAGGGGGGACTGAAGCTTTCTTT
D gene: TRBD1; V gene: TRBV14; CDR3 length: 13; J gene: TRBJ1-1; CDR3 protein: CASSGQGRTEAFF; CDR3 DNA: TGTGCCAGCAGCGGACAGGGGAGGACTGAAGCTTTCTTT
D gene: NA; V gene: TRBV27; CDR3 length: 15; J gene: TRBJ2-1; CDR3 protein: CASSLIGSSGHEQFF; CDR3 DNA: TGTGCCAGCAGCTTAATCGGGAGCTCGGGCCATGAGCAGTTCTTC
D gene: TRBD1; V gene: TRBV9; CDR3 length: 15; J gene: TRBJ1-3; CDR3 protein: CASSVTPGQGNTIYF; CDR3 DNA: TGTGCCAGCAGCGTCACACCGGGACAGGGAAACACCATATATTTT
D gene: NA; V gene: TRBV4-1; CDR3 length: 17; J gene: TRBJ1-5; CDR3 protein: CASSQVRGGVSNQPQHF; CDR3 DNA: TGCGCCAGCAGCCAAGTGAGGGGGGGAGTAAGCAATCAGCCCCAGCATTTT
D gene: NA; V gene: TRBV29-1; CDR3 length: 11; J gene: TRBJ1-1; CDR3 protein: CSVRRDTEAFF; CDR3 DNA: TGCAGCGTCCGGAGAGACACTGAAGCTTTCTTT
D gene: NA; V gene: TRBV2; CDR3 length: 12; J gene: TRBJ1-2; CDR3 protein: CASGGDFYGYTF; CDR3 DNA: TGTGCCAGCGGGGGGGATTTTTATGGCTACACCTTC
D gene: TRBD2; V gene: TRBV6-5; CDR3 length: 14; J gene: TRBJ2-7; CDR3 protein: CASSYWGTSYEQYF; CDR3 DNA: TGTGCCAGCAGTTACTGGGGGACTAGCTACGAGCAGTACTTC
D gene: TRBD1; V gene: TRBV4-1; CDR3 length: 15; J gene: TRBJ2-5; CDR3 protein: CASSQTGTGEATQYF; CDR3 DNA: TGCGCCAGCAGCCAAACTGGGACAGGGGAAGCGACCCAGTACTTC
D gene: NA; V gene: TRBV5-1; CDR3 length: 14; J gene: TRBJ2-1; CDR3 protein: CASSLELDYNEQFF; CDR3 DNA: TGCGCCAGCAGCTTGGAATTAGACTACAATGAGCAGTTCTTC
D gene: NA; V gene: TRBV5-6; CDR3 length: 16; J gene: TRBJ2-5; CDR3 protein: CASRKGPGSGGETQYF; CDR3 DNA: TGTGCCAGCAGGAAAGGTCCGGGATCCGGGGGAGAGACCCAGTACTTC
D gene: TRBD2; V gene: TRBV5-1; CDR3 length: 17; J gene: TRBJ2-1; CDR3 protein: CASSSPTGTSANNEQFF; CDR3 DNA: TGCGCCAGCAGCTCCCCTACCGGGACTAGCGCTAACAATGAGCAGTTCTTC
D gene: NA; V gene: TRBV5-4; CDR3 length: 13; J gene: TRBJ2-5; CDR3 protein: CASSTEYQETQYF; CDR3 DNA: TGTGCCAGCAGTACAGAGTACCAAGAGACCCAGTACTTC
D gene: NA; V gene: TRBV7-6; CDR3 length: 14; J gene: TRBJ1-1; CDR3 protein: CASSLAVGNTEAFF; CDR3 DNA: TGTGCCAGCAGCTTAGCGGTCGGGAACACTGAAGCTTTCTTT
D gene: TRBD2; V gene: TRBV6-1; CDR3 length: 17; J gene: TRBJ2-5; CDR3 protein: CASSAGTSRVSGETQYF; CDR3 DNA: TGTGCCAGCAGTGCTGGGACTAGTCGGGTTAGCGGGGAGACCCAGTACTTC
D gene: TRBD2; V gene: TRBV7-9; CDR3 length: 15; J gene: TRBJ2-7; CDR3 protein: CASSPWREGPYEQYF; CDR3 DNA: TGTGCCAGCAGCCCCTGGCGGGAGGGCCCCTACGAGCAGTACTTC
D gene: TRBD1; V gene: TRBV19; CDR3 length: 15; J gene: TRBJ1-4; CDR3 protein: CASSIDQTGDEKLFF; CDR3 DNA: TGTGCCAGTAGTATAGATCAAACAGGGGATGAAAAACTGTTTTTT
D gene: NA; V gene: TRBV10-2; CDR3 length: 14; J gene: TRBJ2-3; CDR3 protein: CASLGGPSTDTQYF; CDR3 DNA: TGCGCCAGCCTTGGGGGCCCTAGCACAGATACGCAGTATTTT
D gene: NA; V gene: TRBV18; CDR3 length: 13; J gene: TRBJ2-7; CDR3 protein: CASSPPGGVEQYF; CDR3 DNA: TGTGCCAGCTCCCCGCCGGGTGGAGTCGAGCAGTACTTC
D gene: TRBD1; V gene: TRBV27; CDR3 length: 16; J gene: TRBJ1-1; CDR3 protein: CASSRYGQAVNTEAFF; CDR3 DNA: TGTGCCAGCAGTCGATACGGACAGGCCGTGAACACTGAAGCTTTCTTT
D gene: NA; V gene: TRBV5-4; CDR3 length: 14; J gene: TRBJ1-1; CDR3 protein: CASSPTGGETEAFF; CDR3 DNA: TGTGCCAGCAGCCCGACTGGGGGGGAAACTGAAGCTTTCTTT
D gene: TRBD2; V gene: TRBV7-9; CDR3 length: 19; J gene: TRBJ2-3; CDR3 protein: CASSLLPRGLAAFRRWQYF; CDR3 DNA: TGTGCCAGCAGCTTACTTCCCCGGGGACTAGCGGCGTTCAGAAGGTGGCAGTATTTT
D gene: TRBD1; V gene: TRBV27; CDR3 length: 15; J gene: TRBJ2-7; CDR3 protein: CASSNHGTGEWEQYF; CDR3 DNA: TGTGCCAGCAGTAACCACGGGACAGGGGAGTGGGAGCAGTACTTC
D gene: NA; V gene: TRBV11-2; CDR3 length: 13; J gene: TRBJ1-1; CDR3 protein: CASDDRWNTEAFF; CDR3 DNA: TGTGCCAGCGATGACAGGTGGAACACTGAAGCTTTCTTT
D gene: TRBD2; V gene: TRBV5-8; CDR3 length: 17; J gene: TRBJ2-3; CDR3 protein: CASSRNPTSASTDTQYF; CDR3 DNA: TGTGCCAGCAGCCGTAACCCGACTAGCGCAAGCACAGATACGCAGTATTTT
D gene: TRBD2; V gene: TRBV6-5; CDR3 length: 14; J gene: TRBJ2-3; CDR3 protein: CASSGGAGTDTQYF; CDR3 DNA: TGTGCCAGCAGCGGGGGGGCTGGCACAGATACGCAGTATTTT
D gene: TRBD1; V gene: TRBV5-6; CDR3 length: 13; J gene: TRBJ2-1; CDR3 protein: CASSIDRVNEQFF; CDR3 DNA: TGTGCCAGCAGCATCGACAGGGTCAATGAGCAGTTCTTC
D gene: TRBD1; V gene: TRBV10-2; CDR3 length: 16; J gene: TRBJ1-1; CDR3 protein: CASSEVDDRANTEAFF; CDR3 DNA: TGCGCCAGCAGTGAAGTTGACGACAGGGCGAACACTGAAGCTTTCTTT
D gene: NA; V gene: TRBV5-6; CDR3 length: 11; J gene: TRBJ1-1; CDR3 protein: CASSLVSEAFF; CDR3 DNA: TGTGCCAGCAGCTTGGTCTCTGAAGCTTTCTTT
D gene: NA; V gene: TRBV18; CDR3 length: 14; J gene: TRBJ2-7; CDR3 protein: CASSLGTPGYEQYF; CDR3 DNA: TGTGCCAGCTCACTAGGGACTCCGGGGTACGAGCAGTACTTC
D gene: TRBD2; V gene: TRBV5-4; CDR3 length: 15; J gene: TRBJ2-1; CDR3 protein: CASRSDSGGPNEQFF; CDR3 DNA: TGTGCCAGCAGGTCAGATAGCGGGGGGCCCAATGAGCAGTTCTTC
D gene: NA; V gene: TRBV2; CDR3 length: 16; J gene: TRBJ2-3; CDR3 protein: CASSFSGGQSTDTQYF; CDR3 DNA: TGTGCCAGCTCTTTTTCGGGCGGACAAAGCACAGATACGCAGTATTTT
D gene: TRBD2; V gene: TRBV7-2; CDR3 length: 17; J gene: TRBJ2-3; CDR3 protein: CASSFSDGGSVGDTQYF; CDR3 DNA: TGTGCCAGCAGCTTTTCCGATGGCGGGAGCGTGGGAGATACGCAGTATTTT
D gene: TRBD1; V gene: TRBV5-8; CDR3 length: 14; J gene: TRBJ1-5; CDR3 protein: CASSLRQGGQPQHF; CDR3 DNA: TGTGCCAGCAGCTTGCGACAGGGTGGTCAGCCCCAGCATTTT
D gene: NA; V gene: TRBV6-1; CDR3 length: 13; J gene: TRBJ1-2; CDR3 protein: CASEQGFNYGYTF; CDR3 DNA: TGTGCCAGCGAACAGGGATTCAACTATGGCTACACCTTC
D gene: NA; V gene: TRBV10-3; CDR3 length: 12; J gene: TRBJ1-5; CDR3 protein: CAISASNQPQHF; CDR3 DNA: TGTGCCATCAGTGCGAGCAATCAGCCCCAGCATTTT
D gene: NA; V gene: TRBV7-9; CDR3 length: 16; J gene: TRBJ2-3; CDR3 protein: CASSLGVGVSTDTQYF; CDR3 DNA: TGTGCCAGCAGCTTAGGGGTAGGGGTTAGCACAGATACGCAGTATTTT
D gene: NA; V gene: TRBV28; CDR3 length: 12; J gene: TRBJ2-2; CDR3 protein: CASGAYTGELFF; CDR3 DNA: TGTGCCAGCGGAGCGTACACCGGGGAGCTGTTTTTT
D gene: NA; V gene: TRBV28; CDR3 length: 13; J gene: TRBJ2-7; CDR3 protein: CASSLRHSYEQYF; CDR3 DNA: TGTGCCAGCAGTTTACGACATTCCTACGAGCAGTACTTC
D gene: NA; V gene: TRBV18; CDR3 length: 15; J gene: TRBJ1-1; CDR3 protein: CASSPQDRVNTEAFF; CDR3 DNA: TGTGCCAGCTCACCACAAGACCGGGTGAACACTGAAGCTTTCTTT
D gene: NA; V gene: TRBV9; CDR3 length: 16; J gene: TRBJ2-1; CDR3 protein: CASSVEPGVSYNEQFF; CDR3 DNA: TGTGCCAGCAGCGTAGAGCCGGGAGTCTCCTACAATGAGCAGTTCTTC
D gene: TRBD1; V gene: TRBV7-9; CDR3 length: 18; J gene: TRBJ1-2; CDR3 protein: CASSLGLTRGALNYGYTF; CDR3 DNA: TGTGCCAGCAGCTTAGGCCTTACCAGGGGGGCCCTTAACTATGGCTACACCTTC
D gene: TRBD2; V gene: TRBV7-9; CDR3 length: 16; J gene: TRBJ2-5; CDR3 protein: CASSTTEREVVETQYF; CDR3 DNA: TGTGCCAGCAGCACTACCGAGCGGGAGGTGGTGGAGACCCAGTACTTC
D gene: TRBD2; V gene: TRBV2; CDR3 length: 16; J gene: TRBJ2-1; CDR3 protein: CASTPALGGAYDEQFF; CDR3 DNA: TGTGCCAGCACACCCGCTCTCGGGGGGGCTTACGATGAGCAGTTCTTC
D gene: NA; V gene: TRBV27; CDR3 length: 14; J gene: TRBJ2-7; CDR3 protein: CASSLKGQYYEQYF; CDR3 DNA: TGTGCCAGCAGTTTGAAGGGACAATACTACGAGCAGTACTTC
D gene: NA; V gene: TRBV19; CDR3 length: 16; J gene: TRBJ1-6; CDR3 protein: CASSGNPSSYNSPLHF; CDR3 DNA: TGCGCCAGTAGTGGCAATCCTAGCTCCTATAATTCACCCCTCCACTTT
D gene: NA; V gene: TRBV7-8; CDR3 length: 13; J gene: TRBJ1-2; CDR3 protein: CASSLATVYGYTF; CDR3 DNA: TGTGCCAGCAGCTTGGCGACAGTCTATGGCTACACCTTC
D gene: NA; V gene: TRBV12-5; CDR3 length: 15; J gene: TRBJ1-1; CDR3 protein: CASGSPGGGVTEAFF; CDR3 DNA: TGTGCTAGTGGTTCCCCTGGAGGGGGGGTCACTGAAGCTTTCTTT